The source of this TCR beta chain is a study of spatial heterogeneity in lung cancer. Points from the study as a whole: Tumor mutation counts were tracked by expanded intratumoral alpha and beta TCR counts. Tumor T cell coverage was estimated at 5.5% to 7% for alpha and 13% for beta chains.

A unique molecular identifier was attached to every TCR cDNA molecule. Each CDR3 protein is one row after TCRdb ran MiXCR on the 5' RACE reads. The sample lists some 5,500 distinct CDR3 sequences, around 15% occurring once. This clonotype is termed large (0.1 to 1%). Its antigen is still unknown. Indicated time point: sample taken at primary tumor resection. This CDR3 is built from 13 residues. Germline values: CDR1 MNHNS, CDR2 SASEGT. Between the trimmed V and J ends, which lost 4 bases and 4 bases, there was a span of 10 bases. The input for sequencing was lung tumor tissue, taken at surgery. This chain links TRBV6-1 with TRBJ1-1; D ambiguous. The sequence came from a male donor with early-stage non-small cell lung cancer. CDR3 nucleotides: TGTGCCAGCAGTGCCAGTGGTTCCACTGAAGCTTTCTTT. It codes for CASSASGSTEAFF.